This T cell receptor (beta chain) is drawn from a study of blood T cells in healthy people across ages. Background on the study: Through template switching, about one barcoded beta molecule was captured per two T cells, as measured in model experiments.

Together with a sample-barcoded 5' primer, a J-beta primer mix was included in a second PCR lasting roughly 7 to 11 cycles. Each cDNA molecule carried a tag from a template-switch adaptor that contained 12 random nucleotides. TCRdb redid the calling of the 5' RACE reads with MiXCR, one entry per CDR3 protein. The data contain about 800,000 distinct CDR3 sequences, just under 25% of them singletons. This clonotype was picked up many times. V dropped 0 bases and J dropped 5 bases, with 7 bases sitting between them. CDR3 size: 13 residues. Germline CDR1 is SEHNR and CDR2 is FQNEAQ (reference sequence). These data are also associated with another study on T cells of mothers and their children. This second report adds: Healthy Caucasian mothers, a few in number, and their six children were the donors. Barcodes and 2-4 random nucleotides were added by M1S in the second PCR.

The receptor comes from a boy younger than 18 in good health. Sequenced material: blood. The chain is built from TRBV7-9 and TRBJ2-5; weak D call: TRBD2 (5 bases). As DNA, the CDR3 is TGTGCCAGCAGCTTAGCGACGGGGGAGACCCAGTACTTC. This sequence encodes CASSLATGETQYF.